The 32 T cell receptor beta chains listed next were all sequenced from one sample in a study of shared clonotypes between healthy human individuals. TCRdb's table, derived via immunoSEQ multiplex PCR, lists solely in-frame clones and lacks some. The sample consists of around 1.4 million clones, approximately 98.5% of them appearing once. Sequenced: naive CD4+ T cells sorted from blood. As for subset: CD45RA+ positively selected. The receptor set was obtained from a man aged 25-40 years in good health.

The chain joins TRBV18 to TRBJ2-7, with 11 bases matching TRBD2. The CDR3 sequence is 17 residues long. The V gene's germline CDR1 is KGHSH and CDR2 LQKENI. V lost 3 bases, J lost 4 bases, and 11 bases stayed unmatched. CDR3 bases: TGTGCCAGCTCACCTCGAGCGACTAGCGGGATAGTATACGAGCAGTACTTC. As protein: CASSPRATSGIVYEQYF.

The gene calls are TRBV6-5 and TRBJ1-3; D call uncertain. Trimming took 0 bases from V and 0 from J, leaving 6 bases between them. The length of the CDR3 is 15 residues. Germline V lookup: CDR1 MNHEY, CDR2 SVGAGI. The CDR3 is CASSYSHLSGNTIYF. The CDR3 DNA sequence: TGTGCCAGCAGTTACTCACATCTCTCTGGAAACACCATATATTTT.

Only a few counts were recorded for this clone. Other nucleotide sequences in the sample specify the same CDR3. The gene calls are TRBV2 and TRBJ2-1; D is ambiguous. The ends were cut back, 6 bases at V and 4 bases at J, with 1 base in the middle. There are 10 residues in the CDR3. The V gene's germline CDR1 is SNHLY and CDR2 FYNNEI. CDR3 sequence (DNA): TGTGCCAGCAGATACAATGAGCAGTTCTTC. Residues: CASRYNEQFF.

The V gene is TRBV11-3, the J gene TRBJ2-1, with 10 bases fitting TRBD2. CDR3 length equals 18 residues. With V trimmed by 5 bases and J by 6 bases, 16 bases remained unmatched. Germline lookup yields CDR1 SGHNT and CDR2 YENEEA. The CDR3 spells CASSPTLGGLAGANEQFF. CDR3 sequence (DNA): TGTGCCAGCAGCCCAACACTTGGGGGGCTAGCGGGAGCCAATGAGCAGTTCTTC. The full variable domain, in which reference TRBV11-3 and TRBJ2-1 provide the parts outside the CDR3, is EAGVVQSPRYKIIEKKQPVAFWCNPISGHNTLYWYLQNLGQGPELLIRYENEEAVDDSQLPKDRFSAERLKGVDSTLKIQPAELGDSAVYLCASSPTLGGLAGANEQFFGPGTRLTVL.

As regards this clone: The same CDR3 can be traced to other DNA sequences in this sample. The chain is built from TRBV18 and TRBJ2-7; a possible D gene is TRBD2 (6 bases). The germline V gene encodes CDR1 KGHSH and CDR2 LQKENI. The ends were cut back, 3 bases at V and 1 base at J, with 7 bases in the middle. The length of the CDR3 is 13 residues. The CDR3 loop reads CASSPRGSYEQYF. In DNA form, the CDR3 reads TGTGCCAGCTCACCTCGGGGGTCCTACGAGCAGTACTTC. Using reference TRBV18 and TRBJ2-7 for the parts outside the CDR3, the full variable domain is NAGVMQNPRHLVRRRGQEARLRCSPMKGHSHVYWYRQLPEEGLKFMVYLQKENIIDESGMPKERFSAEFPKEGPSILRIQQVVRGDSAAYFCASSPRGSYEQYFGPGTRLTVT.

V is TRBV18 and J is TRBJ2-1; 9 bases fit TRBD1. The CDR3 is 14 amino acids. Germline V gives CDR1 KGHSH, CDR2 LQKENI. V was pared by 8 bases and J by 6 bases, with 8 bases of the junction left unmatched. DNA of the CDR3: TGTGCCAGCCCCCGGGACAGGGTTAGCAATGAGCAGTTCTTC. Translating it yields CASPRDRVSNEQFF.

The chain employs TRBV7-3 and TRBJ2-5; D could derive from TRBD1 or TRBD2 (6 bases each). Trimming shortened V by 1 base and J by 2 bases, and 20 bases separated the two germline ends. Germline V lookup: CDR1 SGHTA, CDR2 FQGTGA. This CDR3 has 18 amino acids. This CDR3 is CASSLNGIGGTAQETQYF. CDR3 bases: TGTGCCAGCAGCTTAAACGGTATAGGGGGGACTGCACAAGAGACCCAGTACTTC.

This chain uses TRBV29-1 with TRBJ2-3; 12 bases match TRBD1. The CDR3 contains 14 residues. Germline V gives CDR1 SQVTM, CDR2 ANQGSEA. J lost 4 bases, V lost 4 bases, and 3 bases had no gene match. The DNA for the CDR3 is TGCAGCGTTGGGGGACAGGGGGCTTCAGATACGCAGTATTTT. Translation gives CSVGGQGASDTQYF.

The rearrangement links TRBV29-1 to TRBJ1-4; D ambiguous. Germline loops: CDR1 SQVTM, CDR2 ANQGSEA. This CDR3 is 11 amino acids long. Deletions cut 7 bases from V and 8 bases from J, with 11 bases between. CDR3 protein: CSGRHGEKLFF. The CDR3 coding sequence is TGCAGCGGCAGGCACGGCGAAAAACTGTTTTTT.

V is TRBV4-1 and J is TRBJ2-1; D remains ambiguous. CDR3 length: 17 residues. V was cut by 1 base and J by 9 bases, with 22 bases left in between. CDR1 and CDR2 from the germline V gene are MGHRA and YSYEKL. The CDR3 DNA is TGCGCCAGCAGCCAAGGATCCGGGCCCCTGGAAGTGGGTGAGCAGTTCTTC. It specifies CASSQGSGPLEVGEQFF.

This chain uses TRBV21-1 with TRBJ2-5; whether TRBD2, the table's D call, matches the DNA was not checked. TRBV21-1 is assigned pseudogene status. There are 18 residues in the CDR3. CDR3 loop: CASSKALFGGVIQETQYF. Here the CDR3 DNA reads TGTGCCAGCAGCAAAGCGCTTTTTGGCGGGGTTATCCAAGAGACCCAGTACTTC.

This clone was detected only once. This rearrangement joins TRBV10-1 to TRBJ2-7, with 12 bases aligning to TRBD2. V was pared by 1 base and J by 1 base, with 11 bases of the junction left unmatched. The CDR3 runs to 19 residues. Per germline, CDR1 WNHNN and CDR2 SYGVQD (reference sequence). CDR3 DNA sequence: TGCGCCAGCAGTGAGTATTTGGTACTAGCGGGAGGTACGTCCTACGAGCAGTACTTC. Protein: CASSEYLVLAGGTSYEQYF.

Only one count was recorded for this clone. The chain carries TRBV28 and TRBJ1-2; 8 positions match TRBD1. Germline-derived CDR1 and CDR2 are MDHEN and SYDVKM. V dropped 4 bases and J dropped 1; count of bases not matched to a gene: 2. This CDR3 has 14 amino acids. The CDR3 sequence is CASSWDRLNYGYTF. The DNA of the CDR3 is TGTGCCAGCAGTTGGGACAGGCTTAACTATGGCTACACCTTC.

The chain has TRBV14 and TRBJ2-7; 10 bases align to TRBD2. CDR1 and CDR2 (germline): SGHDN, FVKESK. The CDR3 consists of 14 residues. V lost 3 bases, J lost 5 bases, and 4 bases stayed unmatched. DNA for the CDR3: TGTGCCAGCAGCCAGCTAGCGGGAGCCAACGAGCAGTACTTC. It is translated as CASSQLAGANEQYF. Drawing the rest from reference TRBV14 and TRBJ2-7, the complete variable domain is EAGVTQFPSHSVIEKGQTVTLRCDPISGHDNLYWYRRVMGKEIKFLLHFVKESKQDESGMPNNRFLAERTGGTYSTLKVQPAELEDSGVYFCASSQLAGANEQYFGPGTRLTVT.

The gene calls are TRBV15 and TRBJ2-3; D gene unclear. The CDR3 runs to 14 residues. The germline gives CDR1 LNHNV, CDR2 YYDKDF (reference sequence). Trimming removed 0 bases from V and 3 bases from J, with 7 bases in between. The CDR3 reads CATSRDIGTDTQYF. The CDR3 DNA is TGTGCCACCAGCAGAGATATTGGGACAGATACGCAGTATTTT.

The rearrangement uses TRBV6-1 and TRBJ2-7; TRBD1 aligns across 7 bases. Germline trimming cut 6 bases from V and 3 bases from J; bases unmatched to any gene: 11. The germline gives CDR1 MNHNS, CDR2 SASEGT. The CDR3 sequence is 15 residues long. DNA for the CDR3: TGTGCCAGCAGAGCCGGGACAGCCCTACTCTACGAGCAGTACTTC. The encoded protein is CASRAGTALLYEQYF.

V is TRBV7-2 and J is TRBJ2-6, with D possibly being TRBD1 (6 bases). The CDR3 covers 18 residues. V gave up 6 bases and J gave up 0 bases, with 18 bases separating them. Per the germline V gene, CDR1 is SGHTA and CDR2 is FQGNSA. This CDR3 is CASSHPKTGHSGANVLTF. The CDR3 DNA sequence: TGTGCCAGCAGTCACCCGAAAACAGGGCACTCTGGGGCCAACGTCCTGACTTTC. Variable domain in full (rest from reference TRBV7-2 and TRBJ2-6): GAGVSQSPSNKVTEKGKDVELRCDPISGHTALYWYRQSLGQGLEFLIYFQGNSAPDKSGLPSDRFSAERTGGSVSTLTIQRTQQEDSAVYLCASSHPKTGHSGANVLTFGAGSRLTVL.

This clone was found once. This chain connects TRBV5-1 to TRBJ2-3; 10 bases fit TRBD1. Germline V gene sequence: CDR1 SGHRS, CDR2 YFSETQ. CDR3 length equals 16 residues. The J segment lost 4 bases and the V segment lost 2 bases, leaving 7 bases of the junction unmatched. This CDR3 reads CASSLAGTGAADTQYF. CDR3 DNA: TGCGCCAGCAGCTTAGCCGGGACAGGGGCCGCAGATACGCAGTATTTT.

The rearrangement uses TRBV18 and TRBJ2-7; no clear D. Germline V gene lookup returns CDR1 KGHSH and CDR2 LQKENI. CDR3 length: 13 residues. The ends were cut back, 6 bases at V and 5 bases at J, with 14 bases in the middle. CDR3 sequence reads: CASSPRPGDEQYF. CDR3 DNA: TGTGCCAGCTCGCCTAGACCGGGTGACGAGCAGTACTTC.

The chain is built from TRBV7-9 and TRBJ2-6; no reliable D call. CDR3 length: 17 residues. Per the germline V gene, CDR1 is SEHNR and CDR2 is FQNEAQ (reference sequence). The V end lost 5 bases, the J end lost 0 bases, and 14 bases lay between the germline ends. The chain's CDR3 is CASSQGQLSSGANVLTF. CDR3 nucleotides: TGTGCCAGCAGCCAAGGTCAGTTAAGCTCTGGGGCCAACGTCCTGACTTTC. Full variable domain (remainder filled in from reference TRBV7-9 and TRBJ2-6): DTGVSQNPRHKITKRGQNVTFRCDPISEHNRLYWYRQTLGQGPEFLTYFQNEAQLEKSRLLSDRFSAERPKGSFSTLEIQRTEQGDSAMYLCASSQGQLSSGANVLTFGAGSRLTVL.

The rearrangement joins TRBV5-1 to TRBJ2-7; possible D gene TRBD1, 6 bases. Germline V lookup: CDR1 SGHRS, CDR2 YFSETQ. The CDR3 is 13 residues long. Trimming took 4 bases from V and 7 from J, leaving 15 bases between them. The CDR3 protein is CASSLQGPGEQYF. CDR3 DNA sequence: TGCGCCAGCAGCCTACAGGGTCCGGGGGAGCAGTACTTC.

This clone was seen once. J is TRBJ2-7 and V is TRBV11-2, with D uncertain. V dropped 4 bases and J dropped 6 bases, with 16 bases sitting between them. The CDR3 spans 14 residues. Per germline, CDR1 SGHAT and CDR2 FQNNGV. CDR3 sequence: CASSSIKRRREQYF. CDR3 nucleotide sequence: TGTGCCAGCAGCTCCATAAAGAGGCGTCGCGAGCAGTACTTC.

The chain carries TRBV5-1 and TRBJ2-7; 7 positions match TRBD1. The ends lost 3 bases at V and 3 bases at J; junction bases unmatched: 33. Germline values: CDR1 SGHRS, CDR2 YFSETQ. This CDR3 has 23 residues. The CDR3 region has the DNA TGCGCCAGCAGCTGGGGTTGGGGGACGACAGGGCCTGGGCTCCCTCTATTTGACTACGAGCAGTACTTC. Translation: CASSWGWGTTGPGLPLFDYEQYF.

This chain joins TRBV9 and TRBJ2-1, with 12 nucleotides matching TRBD1. CDR1 and CDR2 (germline): SGDLS, YYNGEE. The V and J ends lost 3 bases and 10 bases, in that order; junction bases with no gene match: 5. This CDR3 has 14 amino acids. CDR3 sequence reads: CASSASGTGGEQFF. In DNA, the CDR3 is TGTGCCAGCAGCGCGTCCGGGACAGGGGGCGAGCAGTTCTTC.

The rearrangement joins TRBV5-1 to TRBJ2-2; D unresolved. Trimming cost V 0 bases and J 0 bases, with 9 bases left between them. Looked up from germline, CDR1 is SGHRS and CDR2 is YFSETQ. The CDR3 loop spans 16 amino acids. CDR3 nucleotides: TGCGCCAGCAGCTTGGGTTTGGGGACGAACACCGGGGAGCTGTTTTTT. The encoded protein is CASSLGLGTNTGELFF.

The chain recombines TRBV6-6 with TRBJ2-7; D remains ambiguous. The V and J ends lost 6 bases and 0 bases respectively, with 12 bases between them. The CDR3 is made up of 14 amino acids. Looked up from germline, CDR1 is MNHNY and CDR2 is SVGAGI (reference sequence). CDR3 sequence reads: CASRDGGSSYEQYF. CDR3 nucleotides: TGTGCCAGCAGGGACGGCGGTAGCTCCTACGAGCAGTACTTC.

This clone was recorded only once. The rearrangement joins TRBV2 to TRBJ1-2; D is ambiguous. Germline CDR1 reads SNHLY; CDR2 reads FYNNEI. The CDR3 is 13 residues long. Trimming pared 4 bases from V and 8 bases from J, leaving 14 bases between. CDR3 loop: CASSAGDTMGYTF. Here the CDR3 DNA reads TGTGCCAGCAGTGCGGGAGACACTATGGGCTACACCTTC.

The chain is built from TRBV6-1 and TRBJ2-3; 13 nucleotides agree with TRBD2. The trim removed 4 bases at V and 4 bases at J, leaving 5 bases unmatched. The CDR3 has 16 residues. Germline V gene sequence: CDR1 MNHNS, CDR2 SASEGT. In DNA form, the CDR3 reads TGTGCCAGCAGTGGGACTAGCGGGAGTATCGCAGATACGCAGTATTTT. Protein sequence: CASSGTSGSIADTQYF.

In regard to this clone: Additional DNA sequences in this sample encode the identical CDR3. The gene calls are TRBV5-1 and TRBJ1-1; no reliable D call. V was clipped by 0 bases and J by 1 base, with 10 bases between them. There are 15 residues in the CDR3. CDR1 and CDR2 from the germline V gene are SGHRS and YFSETQ. In DNA form, the CDR3 reads TGCGCCAGCAGCTTGGATGGGCGGACGAACACTGAAGCTTTCTTT. Its protein product is CASSLDGRTNTEAFF.

The chain joins TRBV6-5 to TRBJ2-7; the D gene is possibly TRBD1 (5 bases). The CDR3 has 11 residues. Trimming shortened V by 6 bases and J by 6 bases, and 9 bases separated the two germline ends. Germline loops: CDR1 MNHEY, CDR2 SVGAGI. The CDR3 nucleotides read TGTGCCAGCAGCCAAGGGGTCGAGCAGTACTTC. This encodes CASSQGVEQYF.

The chain recombines TRBV29-1 with TRBJ2-2, with TRBD1 identical over 7 bases. J gave up 1 base and V 7 bases, and 3 bases lay outside the gene matches. Germline V gives CDR1 SQVTM, CDR2 ANQGSEA. The CDR3 runs to 13 residues. The CDR3 loop reads CSAGTVNTGELFF. The CDR3 bases are TGCAGCGCCGGGACAGTGAACACCGGGGAGCTGTTTTTT.

The V and J genes are TRBV14 and TRBJ1-2; D is uncertain. Germline V gene sequence: CDR1 SGHDN, CDR2 FVKESK. The CDR3 extends over 12 amino acids. V was trimmed by 2 bases and J by 6 bases, leaving 7 bases between them. The CDR3 reads CASSQLTDGYTF. CDR3 DNA: TGTGCCAGCAGCCAACTTACGGATGGCTACACCTTC.